A single sample is the source of the 8 T cell receptor beta chains below, sequenced in a study of CD4 T cells in relation to SARS-CoV-2 and coronaviruses. Profiled with immunoSEQ multiplex PCR; TCRdb holds only in-frame clones, not every one. The sample holds tens of thousands of clones; roughly 76% are singletons and the top ten take 3% to 4%. Antigens of these TCRs are unknown. Source material: memory CD4+ T cells from PBMCs, cultured in vitro. These receptors originate from an adult with COVID-19.

V and J are TRBV3-1 (or the pseudogene TRBV3-2) and TRBJ2-3; D is tentatively TRBD1 or TRBD2 (5 bases each). Trimming took off 4 bases at V and 4 bases at J, with 18 bases between the two ends. Per germline, CDR1 LGHDT and CDR2 YNNKEL (reference sequence). This CDR3 is built from 16 residues. In DNA form, the CDR3 reads TGTGCCAGCAGCCCGAGGGGCCGGGTCGGAGCAGATACGCAGTATTTT. Its protein is CASSPRGRVGADTQYF.

The genes are TRBV7-3 and TRBJ2-1; a weak D match, TRBD2 (6 bases). The V and J ends lost 5 bases and 0 bases respectively, with 11 bases between them. The CDR3 has 15 amino acids. Germline CDR1 and CDR2: SGHTA and FQGTGA. For the CDR3, the DNA is TGTGCCAGCAGCAATCGGCGGGGCTCCTACAATGAGCAGTTCTTC. Encoded protein: CASSNRRGSYNEQFF.

DNA for the CDR3: TGTGCCAGCAGCCTCGCCCCCGGGGCCTACAATGAGCAGTTCTTC. Amino acids: CASSLAPGAYNEQFF. The chain employs TRBV7-3 and TRBJ2-1, with D maybe TRBD2 (5 bases). In germline, CDR1 is SGHTA, CDR2 FQGTGA. Deletions cut 5 bases from V and 2 bases from J, with 13 bases between. This CDR3 has 15 residues.

In this sample, this clone turned up a few times. The chain uses TRBV28 and TRBJ1-5, with 7 bases fitting TRBD1. The CDR3 sequence is 13 residues long. Unmatched junction bases numbered 3, after V lost 6 bases and J lost 4 bases. Germline-derived CDR1 and CDR2 are MDHEN and SYDVKM. The CDR3 protein is CASRKTGNQPQHF. For the CDR3, the DNA is TGTGCCAGCAGAAAGACAGGGAATCAGCCCCAGCATTTT.

The chain combines TRBV5-5 with TRBJ1-5, with TRBD1 matching 10 bases. This CDR3 has 15 amino acids. V dropped 5 bases and J dropped 3; count of bases not matched to a gene: 5. Looked up from germline, CDR1 is SGHKS and CDR2 is YYEKEE (reference sequence). The CDR3 reads CASSTGQGYNQPQHF. The CDR3, as DNA: TGTGCCAGCAGTACGGGACAGGGGTACAATCAGCCCCAGCATTTT. The whole variable domain, filled in from reference TRBV5-5 and TRBJ1-5, reads DAGVTQSPTHLIKTRGQQVTLRCSPISGHKSVSWYQQVLGQGPQFIFQYYEKEERGRGNFPDRFSARQFPNYSSELNVNALLLGDSALYLCASSTGQGYNQPQHFGDGTRLSIL.

The chain employs TRBV6-6 and TRBJ1-2; D ambiguous. V lost 2 bases and J lost 3, with 7 bases in between. Looked up from germline, CDR1 is MNHNY and CDR2 is SVGAGI (reference sequence). This CDR3 has 13 residues. The CDR3 protein is CASSYQVDYGYTF. The CDR3 DNA reads TGTGCCAGCAGTTACCAGGTTGACTATGGCTACACCTTC.

This rearrangement joins TRBV24-1 to TRBJ2-1, with D maybe TRBD1 (5 bases). The CDR3 contains 13 residues. Trimming stripped 3 bases from V and 6 bases from J, with 8 bases between. Germline lookup yields CDR1 KGHDR and CDR2 SFDVKD. CDR3 coding DNA: TGTGCCACCAGTGATGCCGACAGCAATGAGCAGTTCTTC. Its translation: CATSDADSNEQFF.

The V gene is TRBV7-2, the J gene TRBJ2-7; D possibly matches TRBD1 or TRBD2 (5 bases each). From germline, CDR1 is SGHTA and CDR2 FQGNSA. This CDR3 region has 15 residues. Trimming stripped 5 bases from V and 2 bases from J, with 16 bases between. The CDR3 here is CASSPLGAGPYEQYF. As DNA, the CDR3 is TGTGCCAGCAGCCCCCTTGGGGCGGGTCCCTACGAGCAGTACTTC.